This TCR beta chain was identified in a study of blood T cell repertoires in COVID-19. Study background: COVID-19 samples from acute and convalescent phases originated in the United States, Italy and Spain. T cells, B-cell-depleted T cells, or PBMCs supplied cDNA or gDNA.

In the original analysis: Amplifying reference gene primers gave estimates of nucleated cell counts. Using immunoSEQ multiplex PCR, the repertoire was profiled, and TCRdb retains in-frame clones only, with some absent. The V and J calls and clone size were taken over from that table, and D and trimming were inferred from the DNA. The sample lists 120,000 or so clones; over 75% were seen once. Per the germline V gene, CDR1 is MNHEY and CDR2 is SMNVEV (reference sequence). J was trimmed by 3 bases and V by 2 bases; bases with no gene match: 6. CDR3 length equals 16 residues. This chain joins TRBV27 and TRBJ2-7; TRBD2 matches 11 bases. Source material: peripheral blood. The clonotype was recovered from a woman over 75 with acute or convalescent COVID-19. CDR3 DNA: TGTGCCAGCAGTTTAAGGTTCGGGACTAGCGGCTACGAGCAGTACTTC. Translating gives CASSLRFGTSGYEQYF.